The 18 T cell receptor beta chains below all came from one sample that was sequenced in a study of technical replicates of blood from a few donors. Data came from immunoSEQ multiplex PCR; TCRdb stores just in-frame clones and leaves some out. The profile shows 95,000 to 100,000 clones, around 96% of them singletons. Sequencing used T cells isolated from PBMCs. Receptors originate from a human donor in good health.

This clone has just one count. The chain links TRBV18 to TRBJ1-4, with 8 bases fitting TRBD1. With 4 bases clipped from V and 0 bases from J, the junction kept 4 bases outside the gene matches. CDR3 length: 16 residues. Germline V gives CDR1 KGHSH, CDR2 LQKENI. CDR3 coding DNA: TGTGCCAGCTCACTAAGACAGGGGACAACTAATGAAAAACTGTTTTTT. Protein: CASSLRQGTTNEKLFF.

The chain uses TRBV10-1 and TRBJ2-1; a weak D match, TRBD2 (6 bases). V was cut by 6 bases and J by 8 bases, with 20 bases left in between. Germline values: CDR1 WNHNN, CDR2 SYGVQD (reference sequence). The CDR3 loop spans 15 amino acids. CDR3 in DNA: TGCGCCAGCAGCAATAGGGCGGGGAGTCTACATGAGCAGTTCTTC. Translated: CASSNRAGSLHEQFF.

The chain couples TRBV2 to TRBJ2-3; 7 bases map to TRBD2. V lost 0 bases to trimming and J lost 3 bases; unmatched junction nucleotides: 3. Germline CDR1 reads SNHLY; CDR2 reads FYNNEI. The CDR3 runs 15 residues. Here the CDR3 reads CASSEAGGPTDTQYF. The CDR3 DNA reads TGTGCCAGCAGTGAAGCGGGAGGGCCAACAGATACGCAGTATTTT.

The chain links TRBV5-1 to TRBJ2-4, with 12 bases that match TRBD2. Per germline, CDR1 SGHRS and CDR2 YFSETQ. The J segment lost 1 base and the V segment lost 4 bases, leaving 3 bases of the junction unmatched. The CDR3 length is 16 residues. Here the CDR3 DNA reads TGCGCCAGCAGCCGACTAGCGGGAGTCGCCAAAAACATTCAGTACTTC. It translates to CASSRLAGVAKNIQYF.

The chain uses TRBV5-6 and TRBJ2-5, with TRBD2 matching over 7 bases. CDR3 length: 15 residues. Per the germline V gene, CDR1 is SGHDT and CDR2 is YYEEEE. Trimming at V came to 1 base and at J to 1 base, leaving 4 bases not matched to a gene. The CDR3 is CASSLPGGVQETQYF. DNA of the CDR3: TGTGCCAGCAGCTTGCCGGGAGGAGTCCAAGAGACCCAGTACTTC.

The chain recombines TRBV7-9 with TRBJ1-3, with 9 nucleotides matching TRBD1. V lost 0 bases and J lost 2; bases outside the gene matches: 2. From germline, CDR1 is SEHNR and CDR2 FQNEAQ (reference sequence). CDR3 size: 16 residues. This CDR3 is CASSLANRGPGNTIYF. CDR3 DNA sequence: TGTGCCAGCAGCTTAGCCAACAGGGGGCCTGGAAACACCATATATTTT. Full variable domain (missing parts from reference TRBV7-9 and TRBJ1-3): DTGVSQNPRHKITKRGQNVTFRCDPISEHNRLYWYRQTLGQGPEFLTYFQNEAQLEKSRLLSDRFSAERPKGSFSTLEIQRTEQGDSAMYLCASSLANRGPGNTIYFGEGSWLTVV.

This clone has just one count. This chain connects TRBV4-1 to TRBJ2-7; a weak D match, TRBD1 (7 bases). The CDR3 is 14 amino acids. V lost 3 bases to trimming and J lost 4 bases, with 13 bases between them. Germline lookup yields CDR1 MGHRA and CDR2 YSYEKL. The CDR3 sequence is CASSQAGQSYEQYF. CDR3 sequence (DNA): TGCGCCAGCAGCCAGGCGGGACAGAGTTACGAGCAGTACTTC.

CDR3 nucleotide sequence: TGCGCCAGCAGCCCCCAGGGAGGCGGGGCCAACGTCCTGACTTTC. Translation gives CASSPQGGGANVLTF. This chain links TRBV5-1 with TRBJ2-6, with a weak D call TRBD2 (6 bases). The germline V gene encodes CDR1 SGHRS and CDR2 YFSETQ. V lost 4 bases, J lost 4 bases, and 12 bases lay in between. The CDR3 spans 15 residues.

This sequence joins TRBV6-5 and TRBJ1-1; D call uncertain. Between the trimmed V and J ends, which lost 0 bases and 4 bases, there was a span of 12 bases. The CDR3 length is 15 residues. Germline V gives CDR1 MNHEY, CDR2 SVGAGI. Here the CDR3 reads CASSYSNGVGTEAFF. The CDR3 DNA reads TGTGCCAGCAGTTACTCGAACGGGGTGGGCACTGAAGCTTTCTTT.

J is TRBJ2-1 and V is TRBV7-2, with TRBD2 as a possible D gene (8 bases). The CDR3 contains 15 residues. CDR1 is SGHTA and CDR2 is FQGNSA in the germline V gene. With 5 bases removed from V and 9 bases from J, the gap between germline ends came to 20 bases. Written as DNA, the CDR3 is TGTGCCAGCAGCCTCCAGGGGGGACTAGGTGGTGAGCAGTTCTTC. Amino acid sequence: CASSLQGGLGGEQFF.

The chain combines TRBV11-3 with TRBJ2-7; TRBD2 matches at 10 bases. Germline V gene sequence: CDR1 SGHNT, CDR2 YENEEA. The CDR3 loop spans 17 amino acids. The V segment lost 0 bases and the J segment 2 bases; nucleotides outside the gene matches: 7. The CDR3 sequence is CASSLDPLAGDAYEQYF. CDR3 bases: TGTGCCAGCAGCTTAGATCCTCTAGCGGGGGATGCCTACGAGCAGTACTTC.

CDR3 protein: CASSVDSSGSTDTQYF. CDR3 DNA: TGTGCCAGCAGCGTAGATTCTAGCGGAAGCACAGATACGCAGTATTTT. J is TRBJ2-3 and V is TRBV9, with TRBD2 identical over 7 bases. Trimming at V came to 0 bases and at J to 0 bases, leaving 4 bases not matched to a gene. This CDR3 region has 16 residues. Germline CDR1 SGDLS, CDR2 YYNGEE.

The J gene is TRBJ1-1, the V gene TRBV11-2; 8 bases are a match to TRBD1. CDR1 is SGHAT and CDR2 is FQNNGV in the germline V gene. Losses at the gene ends were 2 bases for V and 1 base for J; bases not matched to a gene: 3. CDR3 length equals 15 residues. CDR3 DNA sequence: TGTGCCAGCAGCTTAAGGGGGACAGGGAACACTGAAGCTTTCTTT. Its translation is CASSLRGTGNTEAFF.

Only a few counts were recorded for this clone. V is TRBV6-1 and J is TRBJ1-4; no clear D gene. There are 12 residues in the CDR3. Germline assignment: CDR1 MNHNS and CDR2 SASEGT. V was pared by 7 bases and J by 6 bases, with 9 bases between. The CDR3 DNA reads as TGTGCCAGCACCTACCGGGATGAAAAACTGTTTTTT. Protein: CASTYRDEKLFF.

J is TRBJ1-5 and V is TRBV10-1, with D possibly being TRBD1 (6 bases). This CDR3 spans 13 amino acids. V was clipped by 9 bases and J by 3 bases, with 12 bases between them. Germline lookup yields CDR1 WNHNN and CDR2 SYGVQD (reference sequence). The CDR3 region is CASLGASNQPQHF. CDR3 sequence (DNA): TGCGCCAGTTTGGGGGCGTCCAATCAGCCCCAGCATTTT.

In its sample, this clone was seen once. This sequence joins TRBV2 and TRBJ1-2; D remains ambiguous. Per germline, CDR1 SNHLY and CDR2 FYNNEI. V was cut by 7 bases and J by 4 bases, with 13 bases left in between. The CDR3 runs to 13 residues. The DNA of the CDR3 is TGTGCCAGCACCGTGGGTACAGTCTATGGCTACACCTTC. As protein: CASTVGTVYGYTF.

V usage is TRBV29-1 and J usage is TRBJ2-3; 8 positions agree with TRBD2. From germline, CDR1 is SQVTM and CDR2 ANQGSEA. Unmatched junction bases numbered 10, after V lost 5 bases and J lost 6 bases. The CDR3 loop spans 14 amino acids. CDR3 sequence (DNA): TGCAGCGTTAATCGACCTAGCGGGTTGGATACGCAGTATTTT. Its translation: CSVNRPSGLDTQYF.

This chain uses TRBV9 with TRBJ2-1; TRBD2 matches at 8 bases. Germline V gene sequence: CDR1 SGDLS, CDR2 YYNGEE. Unmatched junction bases numbered 17, after V lost 0 bases and J lost 0 bases. The CDR3 sequence is 21 residues long. The CDR3 loop is CASSVERGGSGALSSYNEQFF. In DNA, the CDR3 is TGTGCCAGCAGCGTAGAAAGGGGAGGTAGCGGGGCTTTGAGCTCCTACAATGAGCAGTTCTTC.